Listed below are T cell receptor beta chains from one sample, sequenced in a study of OX40 agonist ivuxolimab in advanced cancers. Only in-frame clones appear in the TCRdb table, and some are missing; sequencing was by immunoSEQ multiplex PCR. The sample lists some 80,000 clones; 75% to 90% were seen once. Sequenced here: CD4+ or CD8+ T cells sorted from blood, sampled in a trial of the OX40 agonist ivuxolimab. The receptors originated from an adult with an advanced solid tumor such as melanoma, head and neck, liver or kidney cancer. Both conserved end residues are part of each CDR3. The D gene is left open where the match is weak. Rows may omit the clone size; those that give it use once, few, many or a size class.

TRBJ2-1,.,TRBV29-1,.,TGCAGCGTTGAAGTCGGCGGGGGCTTTGAGCAGTTCTTC,CSVEVGGGFEQFF
TRBJ2-6,.,TRBV5-5,.,TGTGCCAGCAGCCAGAGGGACGGATCCTCTGGGGCCAACGTCCTGACTTTC,CASSQRDGSSGANVLTF
TRBJ2-2,.,TRBV10-3,TRBD1,TGTGCCATCAGTGAGAGGACAGGGAACACCGGGGAGCTGTTTTTT,CAISERTGNTGELFF
TRBJ1-1,.,TRBV6-1,.,TGTGCCAGCACAAGAGAGGGTTTTGGGACTGAAGCTTTCTTT,CASTREGFGTEAFF
TRBJ2-7,.,TRBV19,TRBD1,TGTGCCAGTAGTAAAGGACAGGGCCGCCTCAACGAGCAGTACTTC,CASSKGQGRLNEQYF
TRBJ1-6,few,TRBV5-1,.,TGCGCCAGCAGAGAGACAGAAGAATCACCCCTCCACTTT,CASRETEESPLHF
TRBJ2-7,.,TRBV7-2,.,TGTGCCAGCAGCTTATACCGCGGTTTGTACTTC,CASSLYRGLYF
TRBJ2-2,.,TRBV7-3,.,TGTGCCAGCAGCTTAAACCCCACGAACACCGGGGAGCTGTTTTTT,CASSLNPTNTGELFF
TRBJ2-7,once,TRBV28,TRBD1,TGTGCCAGCAGAACTCCGGGACAGAGCCACGAGCAGTACTTC,CASRTPGQSHEQYF
TRBJ1-5,.,TRBV28,.,TGTGCCAGCAGCTTCTTTCCTGGGGCGCGGGGCAATCAGCCCCAGCATTTT,CASSFFPGARGNQPQHF
TRBJ2-7,.,TRBV2,.,TGTGCCAGCAGAAAGACCTACGAGCAGTACTTC,CASRKTYEQYF
TRBJ1-1,.,TRBV27,.,TGTGCCAGCAGGGGGACTGGGTTCGGAACTGAAGCTTTCTTT,CASRGTGFGTEAFF
TRBJ1-2,.,TRBV7-9,.,TGTGCCAGCAGCCAAGATTGGTATGGCTACACCTTC,CASSQDWYGYTF
TRBJ2-7,.,TRBV30,.,TGTGCCTGGAGTTCGGGGGACTACGAGCAGTACTTC,CAWSSGDYEQYF
TRBJ1-5,many,TRBV28,.,TGTGCCAGCAGCCCGTCCCTTGGTAGCAATCAGCCCCAGCATTTT,CASSPSLGSNQPQHF
TRBJ1-5,few,TRBV19,TRBD1,TGTGCCAGTAGTGGGGACAGGGGGAAGGGCAATCAGCCCCAGCATTTT,CASSGDRGKGNQPQHF
TRBJ2-3,.,TRBV9,TRBD2,TGTGCCAGCAGCAACGGGGGGGGCCCTAGCACAGATACGCAGTATTTT,CASSNGGGPSTDTQYF
TRBJ2-1,.,TRBV7-8,.,TGTGCCAGCAGCTTCCAGCCTCGCTCCTACAATGAGCAGTTCTTC,CASSFQPRSYNEQFF
TRBJ1-2,.,TRBV2,.,TGTGCCAGCAGTGAAGGCAGGGGCAAGGCTGGTGGCTACACCTTC,CASSEGRGKAGGYTF
TRBJ1-4,once,TRBV5-1,TRBD1,TGCGCCAGTGGGGCGACAGGGAGAGGAGAAAAACTGTTTTTT,CASGATGRGEKLFF
TRBJ2-2,.,TRBV4-1,TRBD1,TGCGCCAGCAGCCTAGGGACAGTGAACACCGGGGAGCTGTTTTTT,CASSLGTVNTGELFF
TRBJ2-5,.,TRBV10-3,TRBD1,TGTGCCATCCGACAGGGAGAGACCCAGTACTTC,CAIRQGETQYF
TRBJ2-1,once,TRBV15,TRBD2,TGTGCCACCAGCATTCGCGGGGGGCCCGGGAATGAGCAGTTCTTC,CATSIRGGPGNEQFF
TRBJ2-1,.,TRBV5-1,TRBD2,TGCGCCAGCAGCTTGGTTGCTAGCGGGGGGAGCTCCTACAATGAGCAGTTCTTC,CASSLVASGGSSYNEQFF
TRBJ2-1,.,TRBV7-6,.,TGTGCCAGCAGCCGAACAGGTCCCCCGGGGAATGAGCAGTTCTTC,CASSRTGPPGNEQFF
TRBJ1-5,once,TRBV5-1,.,TGCGCCAGCAGCTCAGATGGACACAGTGATCAGCCCCAGCATTTT,CASSSDGHSDQPQHF
TRBJ1-2,.,TRBV5-5,TRBD1,TGTGCCAGCAGCTTGGAGGGGACAGCGGTAAACTATGGCTACACCTTC,CASSLEGTAVNYGYTF
TRBJ2-5,once,TRBV7-6,.,TGTGCCAGCAGCTTAGCGGAGACCCAGTACTTC,CASSLAETQYF
TRBJ2-7,.,TRBV4-2,TRBD1,TGTGCCAGCAGCCAAGTGGGCACGGGACAGGGTACTAGGTCCTACGAGCAGTACTTC,CASSQVGTGQGTRSYEQYF